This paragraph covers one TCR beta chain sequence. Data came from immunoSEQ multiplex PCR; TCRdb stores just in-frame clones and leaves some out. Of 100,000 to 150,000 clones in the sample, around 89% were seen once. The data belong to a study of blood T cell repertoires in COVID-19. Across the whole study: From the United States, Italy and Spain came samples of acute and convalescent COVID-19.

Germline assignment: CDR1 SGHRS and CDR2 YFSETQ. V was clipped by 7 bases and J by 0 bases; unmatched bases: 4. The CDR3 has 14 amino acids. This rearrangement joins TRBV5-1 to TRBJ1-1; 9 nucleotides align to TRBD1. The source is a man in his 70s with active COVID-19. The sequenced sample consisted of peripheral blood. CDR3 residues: CASGGTGLNTEAFF. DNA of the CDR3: TGCGCCAGCGGCGGGACAGGGCTGAACACTGAAGCTTTCTTT.